This is a list of T cell receptor beta chains from one sample in a study of CD8 T cells in Susac syndrome. TCRdb itself ran the immunoSEQ multiplex PCR reads through MiXCR, one entry per CDR3 protein. Of about 190,000 distinct CDR3 sequences detected, more than 90% appear once; the ten largest clones hold 0.098%. The sequenced sample consisted of CD4+ T cells from PBMCs. Receptors originate from a human donor with Susac syndrome. Each CDR3 is given with its conserved first and last residue. The order of the fields is V gene, D gene, clone size, J gene, CDR3 protein, CDR3 DNA. A D gene is named only where the DNA matches it firmly. Part of the rows lack a size; the others show once, few, many or a class for expanded clones.

TRBV29-1	-	-	TRBJ1-1	CSVTMNTEAFF	TGCAGCGTTACCATGAACACTGAAGCTTTCTTT
TRBV2	-	-	TRBJ2-1	CASSGTGYNEQFF	TGTGCCAGCTCAGGAACAGGATACAATGAGCAGTTCTTC
TRBV30	-	-	TRBJ1-2	CACQAVYGYTF	TGTGCCTGCCAGGCTGTCTATGGCTACACCTTC
TRBV4-2	TRBD1	-	TRBJ2-2	CASSQDRGGQGNTGELFF	TGTGCCAGCAGCCAAGATCGCGGGGGACAGGGGAACACCGGGGAGCTGTTTTTT
TRBV20-1	-	-	TRBJ2-4	CSASRAASSGKNIQYF	TGCAGTGCTAGTAGGGCGGCTTCATCGGGCAAAAACATTCAGTACTTC
TRBV7-6	-	-	TRBJ2-7	CASSKQGALWYEQYF	TGTGCCAGCAGCAAGCAGGGAGCACTGTGGTACGAGCAGTACTTC
TRBV5-1	-	-	TRBJ2-7	CASSLIGGGYEQYF	TGCGCCAGCAGCTTGATAGGGGGTGGCTACGAGCAGTACTTC
TRBV12-3/TRBV12-4	-	-	TRBJ1-1	CASSFGDFTEAFF	TGTGCCAGCAGTTTTGGGGATTTCACTGAAGCTTTCTTT
TRBV6-5	-	-	TRBJ1-2	CASRFRTRANYGYTF	TGTGCCAGCAGATTCCGAACCAGGGCTAACTATGGCTACACCTTC
TRBV21-1	-	-	TRBJ1-2	CASRKTGGPYGYTF	TGTGCCAGCAGAAAGACAGGGGGTCCCTATGGCTACACCTTC
TRBV30	-	-	TRBJ2-2	CAWSDGYTGELFF	TGTGCCTGGAGTGACGGTTACACCGGGGAGCTGTTTTTT
TRBV20-1	-	once	TRBJ2-6	CSARESGANVLTF	TGCAGTGCTAGAGAATCTGGGGCCAACGTCCTGACTTTC
TRBV20-1	-	-	TRBJ2-7	CSARDGQFYEQYF	TGCAGTGCTAGGGATGGACAGTTCTACGAGCAGTACTTC
TRBV6-1	TRBD2	-	TRBJ2-1	CASRATLAGGDNEQFF	TGTGCCAGCAGAGCTACACTAGCGGGGGGGGACAATGAGCAGTTCTTC
TRBV12-3/TRBV12-4	TRBD1	-	TRBJ2-1	CASSSTGTGGGNEQFF	TGTGCCAGCAGTTCCACCGGGACAGGAGGGGGAAATGAGCAGTTCTTC
TRBV6-4	-	-	TRBJ2-3	CASSDGQPTDTQYF	TGTGCCAGCAGTGACGGGCAGCCAACAGATACGCAGTATTTT
TRBV11-2	-	-	TRBJ1-4	CASSKQRGSMGKLFF	TGTGCCAGCAGCAAGCAACGGGGCTCAATGGGAAAACTGTTTTTT
TRBV13	TRBD2	-	TRBJ2-7	CASSWRGDASYEQYF	TGTGCCAGCAGCTGGCGGGGGGACGCCTCCTACGAGCAGTACTTC
TRBV6-5	TRBD2	-	TRBJ2-7	CASSASGGAYEQYF	TGTGCCAGCAGTGCCAGCGGGGGGGCGTACGAGCAGTACTTC
TRBV30	TRBD1	-	TRBJ1-3	CAWNTGASGNTIYF	TGTGCCTGGAATACAGGGGCCTCTGGAAACACCATATATTTT
TRBV20-1	TRBD2	-	TRBJ2-3	CSASRLAGGPDTQYF	TGCAGTGCTAGCCGACTAGCGGGGGGGCCAGATACGCAGTATTTT
TRBV9	-	-	TRBJ2-7	CASSETGAEYEQYF	TGTGCCAGCAGCGAGACAGGCGCGGAGTACGAGCAGTACTTC
TRBV11-2	-	-	TRBJ2-7	CASSLAPSGYEQYF	TGTGCCAGCAGCTTAGCTCCTTCAGGCTACGAGCAGTACTTC